This T cell receptor (beta chain) was observed in a study of technical replicates of blood from a few donors. Only a few counts were recorded for this clone. Germline assignment: CDR1 MGHRA and CDR2 YSYEKL. This CDR3 contains 16 residues. Trimming pared 1 base from V and 0 bases from J, leaving 12 bases between. Sequenced by immunoSEQ multiplex PCR; TCRdb stores in-frame clones only, minus some. The table records over 65,000 clones, approximately 97% of them present only once. The sequenced material came from T cells isolated from PBMCs. The clonotype was recovered from a human donor in good health. The genes are TRBV4-1 and TRBJ1-1; D may be TRBD1 (5 bases). The CDR3 DNA reads TGCGCCAGCAGCCAAGGACCTATACAGGTGAACACTGAAGCTTTCTTT. Its protein product is CASSQGPIQVNTEAFF.